Each of the 29 T cell receptor beta chains below was sequenced from the same sample in a study of T cell clones after liver transplantation (dated by TCRdb to between 2018 and 2021). The intended sense of this specimen's time point label: pre-transplant. The method behind the library was the immunoSEQ multiplex PCR assay. This immuneACCESS table, as held by TCRdb, lists in-frame sequences with V and J called but not all clones. Of the missing ones, under half trace to an unresolved V gene in checked studies; the others have no known cause. The sample includes 24,000 or so clones, with approximately 71% observed a single time. Roughly 2.8% of the sample lies in the top ten. The material was CD4+ T cells from blood, obtained before liver transplant. These receptor sequences come from a human donor who received a liver transplant.

The sample holds a few counts of this clone. The rearrangement uses TRBV29-1 and TRBJ2-5, with TRBD1 matching over 8 bases. With V trimmed by 3 bases and J by 3 bases, 9 bases remained unmatched. Looked up from germline, CDR1 is SQVTM and CDR2 is ANQGSEA. This CDR3 is 15 amino acids long. This chain's CDR3 is CSVDPGTGLKETQYF. CDR3 sequence (DNA): TGCAGCGTTGATCCGGGGACAGGCTTAAAAGAGACCCAGTACTTC.

The J gene is TRBJ1-3, the V gene TRBV14; D is unresolved. V lost 0 bases, J lost 0 bases, and 6 bases lay in between. Per the germline V gene, CDR1 is SGHDN and CDR2 is FVKESK. The CDR3 is 15 residues long. CDR3 bases: TGTGCCAGCAGCCAAGATGGCAACTCTGGAAACACCATATATTTT. Residues: CASSQDGNSGNTIYF.

The chain links TRBV5-1 to TRBJ2-3, with D perhaps being TRBD1 or TRBD2 (5 bases each). Germline V CDR1 and CDR2: SGHRS, YFSETQ. The V end was cut by 6 bases, the J end by 4 bases, with 18 bases between. The CDR3 is 15 amino acids. The CDR3 is CASTPGPHPADTQYF. The CDR3 DNA is TGCGCCAGCACCCCGGGACCCCACCCAGCAGATACGCAGTATTTT.

The genes are TRBV18 and TRBJ2-7, with D perhaps matching TRBD1 or TRBD2 (5 bases each). V lost 3 bases to trimming and J lost 3 bases, with 12 bases between them. From germline, CDR1 is KGHSH and CDR2 LQKENI. This CDR3 comprises 14 residues. The DNA for the CDR3 is TGTGCCAGCTCACCGGGGGAGAAAGACTACGAGCAGTACTTC. Translation: CASSPGEKDYEQYF.

This chain links TRBV28 with TRBJ1-3; D gene unclear. This CDR3 has 17 amino acids. V shed 1 base and J shed 2 bases, with 15 bases lying between them. Germline lookup yields CDR1 MDHEN and CDR2 SYDVKM. CDR3 in DNA: TGTGCCAGCAGTTTATCTCACGGAGTAGTAGCTGGAAACACCATATATTTT. Its protein product is CASSLSHGVVAGNTIYF.

This chain links TRBV14 with TRBJ2-3, with D unclear. This CDR3 is built from 12 residues. Germline loops: CDR1 SGHDN, CDR2 FVKESK. The germline V and J ends were trimmed by 7 bases and 5 bases, with 10 bases remaining between them. As DNA, the CDR3 is TGTGCCAGCAACGGTGCGGAAGATACGCAGTATTTT. This translates into CASNGAEDTQYF.

This clone was detected only a few times. The chain recombines TRBV2 with TRBJ1-2; D unclear. The germline V gene encodes CDR1 SNHLY and CDR2 FYNNEI. The length of the CDR3 is 13 residues. Between the trimmed V and J ends, which lost 5 bases and 2 bases, there was a span of 9 bases. The CDR3 sequence: CASSYTPNYGYTF. For the CDR3, the DNA is TGTGCCAGCAGTTATACACCCAACTATGGCTACACCTTC.

CDR3 in amino acids: CASSANSDADTQYF. CDR3 bases: TGTGCCAGTAGTGCGAATAGCGACGCAGATACGCAGTATTTT. This chain links TRBV19 with TRBJ2-3; TRBD2 is a possible D gene (5 bases). The ends were cut back, 5 bases at V and 4 bases at J, with 13 bases in the middle. In germline, CDR1 is LNHDA, CDR2 SQIVND (reference sequence). The CDR3 runs 14 residues.

The chain recombines TRBV29-1 with TRBJ2-3; 8 bases are shared with TRBD2. The CDR3 is 14 amino acids. Per the germline V gene, CDR1 is SQVTM and CDR2 is ANQGSEA. V lost 5 bases and J lost 4; bases outside the gene matches: 8. The CDR3 coding sequence is TGCAGCGTTCTCGGACTAGCCGTAGCAGATACGCAGTATTTT. This encodes CSVLGLAVADTQYF.

This chain links TRBV29-1 with TRBJ2-3; 8 bases fit TRBD2. Germline loops: CDR1 SQVTM, CDR2 ANQGSEA. The CDR3 runs 13 residues. This CDR3 reads CSASREVTDTQYF. Written as DNA, the CDR3 is TGCAGTGCCTCGCGGGAGGTCACAGATACGCAGTATTTT.

The chain employs TRBV30 and TRBJ2-1, with D possibly matching TRBD2 (6 bases). The V gene lost 2 bases and the J gene lost 10 bases, with 18 bases spanning the gap. The germline CDR1 and CDR2 sequences are GTSNPN and SVGIG (reference sequence). The CDR3 has 14 amino acids. The CDR3 loop is CAWSKGPGLPEQFF. The CDR3, as DNA: TGTGCCTGGAGTAAAGGTCCGGGACTCCCGGAGCAGTTCTTC. Full variable domain (outside the CDR3, taken from reference TRBV30 and TRBJ2-1): SQTIHQWPATLVQPVGSPLSLECTVEGTSNPNLYWYRQAAGRGLQLLFYSVGIGQISSEVPQNLSASRPQDRQFILSSKKLLLSDSGFYLCAWSKGPGLPEQFFGPGTRLTVL.

The chain combines TRBV5-1 with TRBJ2-2, with 9 bases identical to TRBD1. The CDR3 sequence is 16 residues long. The trim removed 4 bases at V and 4 bases at J, leaving 8 bases unmatched. The V gene's germline CDR1 is SGHRS and CDR2 YFSETQ. CDR3 sequence reads: CASSPGQGILTGELFF. CDR3 nucleotide sequence: TGCGCCAGCAGCCCGGGACAGGGCATTCTCACCGGGGAGCTGTTTTTT.

The sample holds a few counts of this clone. The genes are TRBV7-9 and TRBJ1-3; D is perhaps TRBD1 (6 bases). CDR3 length: 14 residues. CDR1 SEHNR and CDR2 FQNEAQ come from the germline V gene (reference sequence). Trimming pared 2 bases from V and 2 bases from J, leaving 7 bases between. CDR3 residues: CASSLSGAGNTIYF. The CDR3 nucleotides are TGTGCCAGCAGCTTATCAGGGGCTGGAAACACCATATATTTT.

This clone was seen more than once but under ten times. The V call is TRBV6-6, the J call TRBJ2-2; D may be TRBD2 (6 bases). This CDR3 comprises 14 residues. Germline V CDR1 and CDR2: MNHNY, SVGAGI (reference sequence). V dropped 7 bases and J dropped 8 bases, with 17 bases sitting between them. CDR3 in amino acids: CASMEGPPTGELFF. The CDR3 DNA reads as TGTGCCAGCATGGAGGGGCCCCCTACGGGGGAGCTGTTTTTT.

Here the CDR3 reads CASSLDGAGANVLTF. The CDR3 DNA follows: TGCGCCAGCAGCTTGGATGGTGCCGGGGCCAACGTCCTGACTTTC. J is TRBJ2-6 and V is TRBV5-1; D ambiguous. V shed 0 bases and J shed 4 bases, with 8 bases lying between them. The CDR3 contains 15 residues. In germline, CDR1 is SGHRS, CDR2 YFSETQ.

In its sample, this clone was seen once. J is TRBJ2-7 and V is TRBV15; either TRBD1 or TRBD2 may supply D (5 bases each). The CDR3 consists of 12 residues. Germline assignment: CDR1 LNHNV and CDR2 YYDKDF (reference sequence). Trimming left V 1 base short and J 6 bases short, with 7 bases between. CDR3 loop: CATSRGGIEQYV. CDR3 coding DNA: TGTGCCACCAGCAGAGGGGGGATCGAGCAGTACGTC.

V gene TRBV29-1 combines with J gene TRBJ2-3, with TRBD2 identical over 7 bases. The CDR3 has 13 amino acids. J gave up 3 bases and V 4 bases, and 4 bases lay outside the gene matches. Per the germline V gene, CDR1 is SQVTM and CDR2 is ANQGSEA. The CDR3: CSVGGGTTDTQYF. Here the CDR3 DNA reads TGCAGCGTTGGGGGGGGTACGACAGATACGCAGTATTTT.

The J gene is TRBJ1-4, the V gene TRBV19; D may be TRBD1 (6 bases). CDR3 length: 14 amino acids. Germline CDR1 is LNHDA and CDR2 is SQIVND (reference sequence). V lost 6 bases, J lost 8 bases, and 16 bases lay in between. CDR3 residues: CASSLGQMREKLFF. CDR3 in DNA: TGTGCCAGTAGCCTGGGACAAATGAGAGAAAAACTGTTTTTT.

This rearrangement joins TRBV28 to TRBJ2-7; 11 positions agree with TRBD1. Germline lookup yields CDR1 MDHEN and CDR2 SYDVKM. Unmatched junction bases numbered 1, after V lost 6 bases and J lost 3 bases. The CDR3 runs 13 residues. Written as DNA, the CDR3 is TGTGCCAGCAGCGGGACAGGGGGCTACGAGCAGTACTTC. This sequence encodes CASSGTGGYEQYF. The full variable domain, rest sourced from reference TRBV28 and TRBJ2-7, is DVKVTQSSRYLVKRTGEKVFLECVQDMDHENMFWYRQDPGLGLRLIYFSYDVKMKEKGDIPEGYSVSREKKERFSLILESASTNQTSMYLCASSGTGGYEQYFGPGTRLTVT.

The rearrangement links TRBV5-1 to TRBJ2-3; a possible D gene is TRBD2 (5 bases). The V end was cut by 0 bases, the J end by 3 bases, with 8 bases between. Germline lookup yields CDR1 SGHRS and CDR2 YFSETQ. This CDR3 contains 14 residues. CDR3 region: CASSLGLATDTQYF. The DNA of the CDR3 is TGCGCCAGCAGCTTGGGGCTAGCAACAGATACGCAGTATTTT.

The chain carries TRBV2 and TRBJ2-7; D gene unclear. Trimming pared 8 bases from V and 6 bases from J, leaving 20 bases between. Germline-derived CDR1 and CDR2 are SNHLY and FYNNEI. This CDR3 region has 14 residues. CDR3: CASRSSTNSGEQYF. The CDR3 DNA reads TGTGCCAGCCGGTCGAGCACCAACTCAGGCGAGCAGTACTTC.

In the case of this clone: Other DNA sequences from this sample encode an identical CDR3 as well. The rearrangement joins TRBV19 to TRBJ2-3, with 8 positions matching TRBD2. J was trimmed by 1 base and V by 5 bases; bases with no gene match: 5. Per germline, CDR1 LNHDA and CDR2 SQIVND (reference sequence). The CDR3 runs 15 residues. As DNA, the CDR3 is TGTGCCAGTAGTCGGGGTAGCGGGGGCACAGATACGCAGTATTTT. Encoded protein: CASSRGSGGTDTQYF.

The chain employs TRBV9 and TRBJ2-5; tentatively, D is TRBD2 (7 bases). The CDR3 is made up of 15 amino acids. Germline CDR1 reads SGDLS; CDR2 reads YYNGEE. The V gene lost 3 bases and the J gene lost 1 base, with 13 bases spanning the gap. The CDR3 DNA follows: TGTGCCAGCAGCGGTGGGCGGGGGCTCCAAGAGACCCAGTACTTC. Translated, it gives CASSGGRGLQETQYF.

This chain links TRBV15 with TRBJ1-1; D is perhaps TRBD1 (6 bases). The CDR3 spans 16 residues. With 2 bases removed from V and 5 bases from J, the gap between germline ends came to 18 bases. The V gene's germline CDR1 is LNHNV and CDR2 YYDKDF (reference sequence). The CDR3 loop is CATSRHGQWGLTEAFF. CDR3 DNA sequence: TGTGCCACCAGCAGACACGGACAGTGGGGATTGACTGAAGCTTTCTTT. The whole variable domain, filled in from reference TRBV15 and TRBJ1-1, reads DAMVIQNPRYQVTQFGKPVTLSCSQTLNHNVMYWYQQKSSQAPKLLFHYYDKDFNNEADTPDNFQSRRPNTSFCFLDIRSPGLGDTAMYLCATSRHGQWGLTEAFFGQGTRLTVV.

The chain is built from TRBV2 and TRBJ2-3; 10 bases fit TRBD2. The CDR3 consists of 15 residues. V trimming: 7 bases; J trimming: 3 bases; junction bases outside the gene matches: 7. The germline gives CDR1 SNHLY, CDR2 FYNNEI. The CDR3 region is CASNQGLAITDTQYF. The CDR3 nucleotides are TGTGCCAGCAATCAGGGACTAGCGATAACAGATACGCAGTATTTT.

The rearrangement joins TRBV6-4 to TRBJ2-3; TRBD1 or TRBD2 may be the D gene (5 bases each). CDR3 size: 15 residues. Germline V gene data show CDR1 as MRHNA and CDR2 as SNTAGT. Between the trimmed V and J ends, which lost 5 bases and 6 bases, there was a span of 18 bases. Here the CDR3 reads CASSRTGTVLDTQYF. The CDR3 DNA follows: TGTGCCAGCAGTAGAACCGGGACGGTGCTGGATACGCAGTATTTT.

The V gene is TRBV7-6, the J gene TRBJ1-3, with D uncertain. CDR3 length equals 16 residues. Looked up from germline, CDR1 is SGHVS and CDR2 is FNYEAQ. V lost 1 base and J lost 0, with 10 bases in between. The CDR3 nucleotides read TGTGCCAGCAGCTTAGATCCTCTGAGCTCTGGAAACACCATATATTTT. Its translation is CASSLDPLSSGNTIYF.

The V and J genes are TRBV19 and TRBJ1-1; D is unclear. CDR1 is LNHDA, CDR2 SQIVND, per germline (reference sequence). This CDR3 has 13 residues. V was shortened by 3 bases and J by 5 bases, with 10 bases between the two germline ends. CDR3 bases: TGTGCCAGTAGTATTGCAGCCCTGACTGAAGCTTTCTTT. Translation: CASSIAALTEAFF.

The chain combines TRBV7-2 with TRBJ2-2, with 10 bases that match TRBD2. J was trimmed by 2 bases and V by 2 bases; bases with no gene match: 8. Germline assignment: CDR1 SGHTA and CDR2 FQGNSA. The CDR3 is made up of 18 amino acids. The CDR3 is CASSLRETSGTNTGELFF. For the CDR3, the DNA is TGTGCCAGCAGCTTACGGGAAACTAGCGGGACTAACACCGGGGAGCTGTTTTTT.